The 8 T cell receptor beta chains below were found in one sample sequenced in a study of beta chain bispecific antibodies for T cell cancers. Blood mononuclear cells were expanded for about three days using either OKT3 anti-CD3 antibody or CD3/CD28 beads. General study results and limits: The leukemia cells, rather than normal T cells, gave most of the targeted TRBV signal.

TCRdb ran MiXCR on the 5' RACE reads and lists one entry per CDR3 protein. The table has approximately 20,000 distinct CDR3 sequences, approximately 2.4% seen once. Their target antigens are unknown. Input material: healthy donor T cells cultured with leukemia cells. Receptors originate from a human donor in good health. Some clones in this sample may be carry-over from other donors' samples.

This clonotype was observed a few times. The chain joins TRBV5-5 to TRBJ2-1, with TRBD1 matching over 7 bases. CDR3 length: 16 residues. With 0 bases clipped from V and 6 bases from J, the junction kept 9 bases outside the gene matches. CDR1 is SGHKS and CDR2 is YYEKEE in the germline V gene (reference sequence). The CDR3 DNA follows: TGTGCCAGCAGCTTGGGAGACAGGGTCGGCGGCAATGAGCAGTTCTTC. Encoded protein: CASSLGDRVGGNEQFF.

A few counts support this clonotype. The chain combines TRBV11-2 with TRBJ1-2; the match to TRBD1 covers 7 bases. J was trimmed by 5 bases and V by 3 bases; bases with no gene match: 6. Germline V CDR1 and CDR2: SGHAT, FQNNGV. The CDR3 is made up of 14 amino acids. DNA for the CDR3: TGTGCCAGCAGCTTTACAACAGGGGATTATGGCTACACCTTC. This encodes CASSFTTGDYGYTF.

This clonotype was observed many times. V and J are TRBV27 and TRBJ1-1, with D tentatively TRBD1 (6 bases). The CDR3 spans 14 residues. Germline CDR1 and CDR2: MNHEY and SMNVEV (reference sequence). Trimming removed 3 bases at V and 5 bases at J, with 13 bases between. The CDR3 here is CASSFTGGRTEAFF. DNA for the CDR3: TGTGCCAGCAGTTTCACGGGGGGCAGGACTGAAGCTTTCTTT.

This clonotype was recorded at least ten times. This chain links TRBV4-2 with TRBJ1-3, with 7 positions matching TRBD1. V lost 0 bases and J lost 8; bases outside the gene matches: 4. The CDR3 has 14 amino acids. Germline CDR1 is LGHNA and CDR2 is YNFKEQ. The CDR3, as DNA: TGTGCCAGCAGCCAAGAAACAGGGGTCGACACCATATATTTT. It specifies CASSQETGVDTIYF.

This clonotype showed up many times. The chain is built from TRBV25-1 and TRBJ2-1; no clear D gene. The CDR3 contains 13 residues. V was shortened by 0 bases and J by 6 bases, with 6 bases between the two germline ends. CDR1 is MGHDK and CDR2 is SYGVNS in the germline V gene. CDR3 sequence reads: CASSEYLGNEQFF. As DNA, the CDR3 is TGTGCCAGCAGTGAATATCTAGGCAATGAGCAGTTCTTC.

This clonotype was detected ten times or more. This chain uses TRBV7-2 with TRBJ2-7; D may be TRBD2 (6 bases). Trimming took off 1 base at V and 6 bases at J, with 10 bases between the two ends. The CDR3 extends over 13 amino acids. CDR1 and CDR2 (germline): SGHTA, FQGNSA. The CDR3 bases are TGTGCCAGCAGCTTAGTGCCGGGGGTCGAGCAGTACTTC. Its translation: CASSLVPGVEQYF.

This clonotype was picked up many times. The gene calls are TRBV5-1 and TRBJ2-5; perhaps D is TRBD1 or TRBD2 (5 bases each). Germline V gene data show CDR1 as SGHRS and CDR2 as YFSETQ. Trimming removed 0 bases at V and 7 bases at J, with 19 bases between. The length of the CDR3 is 16 residues. In DNA form, the CDR3 reads TGCGCCAGCAGCTTGGGGGGGACCGCGACCGGCGGGACCCAGTACTTC. Translated: CASSLGGTATGGTQYF.

This clonotype was seen ten or more times. The chain is built from TRBV7-9 and TRBJ1-2; weak D call: TRBD1 (6 bases). The germline V gene encodes CDR1 SEHNR and CDR2 FQNEAQ (reference sequence). The CDR3 is made up of 15 amino acids. The V gene lost 4 bases and the J gene lost 1 base, with 13 bases spanning the gap. In DNA form, the CDR3 reads TGTGCCAGCAGCTCGGCCGGGACATATAACTATGGCTACACCTTC. Its translation is CASSSAGTYNYGYTF. The entire variable domain, with the rest obtained from reference TRBV7-9 and TRBJ1-2, is as follows: DTGVSQNPRHKITKRGQNVTFRCDPISEHNRLYWYRQTLGQGPEFLTYFQNEAQLEKSRLLSDRFSAERPKGSFSTLEIQRTEQGDSAMYLCASSSAGTYNYGYTFGSGTRLTVV.